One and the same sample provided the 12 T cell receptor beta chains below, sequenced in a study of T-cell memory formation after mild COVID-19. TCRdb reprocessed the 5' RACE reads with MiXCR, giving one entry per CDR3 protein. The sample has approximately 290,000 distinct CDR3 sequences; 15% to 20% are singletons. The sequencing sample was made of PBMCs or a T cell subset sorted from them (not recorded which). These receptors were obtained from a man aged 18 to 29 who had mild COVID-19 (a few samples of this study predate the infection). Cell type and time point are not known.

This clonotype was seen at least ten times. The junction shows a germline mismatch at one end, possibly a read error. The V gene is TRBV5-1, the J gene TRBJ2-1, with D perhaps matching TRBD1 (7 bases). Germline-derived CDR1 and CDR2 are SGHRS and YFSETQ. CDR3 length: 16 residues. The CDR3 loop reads CASSLASGGSYNEQFF. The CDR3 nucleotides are TGTGCCAGCAGCTTAGCGTCAGGGGGGTCCTACAATGAGCAGTTCTTC.

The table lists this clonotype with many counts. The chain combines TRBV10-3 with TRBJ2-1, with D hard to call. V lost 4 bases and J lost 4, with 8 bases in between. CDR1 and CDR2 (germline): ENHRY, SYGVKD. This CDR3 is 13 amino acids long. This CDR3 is CAISGGQYNEQFF. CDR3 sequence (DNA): TGTGCCATCAGTGGCGGCCAGTACAATGAGCAGTTCTTC.

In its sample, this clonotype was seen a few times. CDR3 DNA sequence: TGTGCCAGCAGCATCGGGACTAGCGAATACAATGAGCAGTTCTTC. It translates to CASSIGTSEYNEQFF. The gene calls are TRBV7-3 and TRBJ2-1, with 10 bases aligning to TRBD2. The V gene's germline CDR1 is SGHTA and CDR2 FQGTGA. The CDR3 contains 15 residues. Losses at the gene ends were 5 bases for V and 4 bases for J; bases not matched to a gene: 5.

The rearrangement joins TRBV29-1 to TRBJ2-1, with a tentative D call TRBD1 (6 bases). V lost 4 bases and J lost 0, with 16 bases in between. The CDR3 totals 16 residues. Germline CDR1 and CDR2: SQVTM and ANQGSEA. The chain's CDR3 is CSVVPIQGRSYNEQFF. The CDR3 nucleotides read TGCAGCGTTGTGCCCATTCAGGGGCGCTCCTACAATGAGCAGTTCTTC.

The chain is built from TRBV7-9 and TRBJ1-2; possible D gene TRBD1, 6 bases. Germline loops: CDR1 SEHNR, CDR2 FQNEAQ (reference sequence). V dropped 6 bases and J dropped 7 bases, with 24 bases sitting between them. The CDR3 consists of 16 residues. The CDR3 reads CASRFPRRDKDAGYTF. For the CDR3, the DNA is TGTGCCAGCAGGTTCCCGCGCCGGGACAAGGACGCTGGCTACACCTTC.

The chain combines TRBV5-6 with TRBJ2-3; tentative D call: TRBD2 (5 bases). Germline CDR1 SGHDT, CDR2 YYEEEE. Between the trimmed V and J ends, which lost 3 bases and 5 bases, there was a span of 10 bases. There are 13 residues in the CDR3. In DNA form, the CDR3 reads TGTGCCAGCAGCTCCAGGAGGAGAGATACGCAGTATTTT. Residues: CASSSRRRDTQYF.

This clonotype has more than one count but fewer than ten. The CDR3, as DNA: TGTGCCAGCAGCTACAGGGGGTTGGCTGAAGCTTTCTTT. This sequence encodes CASSYRGLAEAFF. V gene TRBV6-6 combines with J gene TRBJ1-1; 8 nucleotides agree with TRBD1. Germline-derived CDR1 and CDR2 are MNHNY and SVGAGI (reference sequence). The CDR3 spans 13 residues. Trimming took 6 bases from V and 6 from J; bases not matched to a gene: 6.

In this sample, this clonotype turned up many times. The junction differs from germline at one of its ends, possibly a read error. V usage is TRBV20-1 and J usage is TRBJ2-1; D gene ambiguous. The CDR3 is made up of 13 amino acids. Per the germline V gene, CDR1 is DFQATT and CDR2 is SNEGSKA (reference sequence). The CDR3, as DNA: TGCAGTGCAAGAGTCTCGGCAGGAGCTGAGCAGTTCTTC. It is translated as CSARVSAGAEQFF.

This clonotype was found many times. DNA for the CDR3: TGCGCCAGCAGCTTACGTGGCGAACCCAATCAGCCCCAGCATTTT. It translates to CASSLRGEPNQPQHF. V gene TRBV5-1 combines with J gene TRBJ1-5, with unresolved D. V dropped 2 bases and J dropped 3 bases, with 12 bases sitting between them. This CDR3 is built from 15 residues. From germline, CDR1 is SGHRS and CDR2 YFSETQ.

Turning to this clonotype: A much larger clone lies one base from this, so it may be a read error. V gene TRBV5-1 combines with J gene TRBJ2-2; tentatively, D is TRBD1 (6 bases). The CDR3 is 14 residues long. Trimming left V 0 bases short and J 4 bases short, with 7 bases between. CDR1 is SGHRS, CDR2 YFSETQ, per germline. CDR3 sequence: CASSLGQVTGELFF. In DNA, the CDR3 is TGCGCCAGCAGCTTGGGACAGGTCACCGGGGAGCTGTTTTTT.

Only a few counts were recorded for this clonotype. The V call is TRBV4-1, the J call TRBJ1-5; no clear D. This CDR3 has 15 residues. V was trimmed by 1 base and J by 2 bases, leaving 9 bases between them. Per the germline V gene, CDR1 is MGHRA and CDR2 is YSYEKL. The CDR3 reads CASSQGMSRNQPQHF. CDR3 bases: TGCGCCAGCAGCCAAGGAATGTCGCGCAATCAGCCCCAGCATTTT.

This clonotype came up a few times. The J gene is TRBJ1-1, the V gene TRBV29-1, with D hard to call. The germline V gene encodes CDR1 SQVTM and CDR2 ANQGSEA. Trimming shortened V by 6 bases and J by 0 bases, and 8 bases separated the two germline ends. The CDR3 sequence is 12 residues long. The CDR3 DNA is TGCAGCGTGACGCCACTGAACACTGAAGCTTTCTTT. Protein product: CSVTPLNTEAFF.